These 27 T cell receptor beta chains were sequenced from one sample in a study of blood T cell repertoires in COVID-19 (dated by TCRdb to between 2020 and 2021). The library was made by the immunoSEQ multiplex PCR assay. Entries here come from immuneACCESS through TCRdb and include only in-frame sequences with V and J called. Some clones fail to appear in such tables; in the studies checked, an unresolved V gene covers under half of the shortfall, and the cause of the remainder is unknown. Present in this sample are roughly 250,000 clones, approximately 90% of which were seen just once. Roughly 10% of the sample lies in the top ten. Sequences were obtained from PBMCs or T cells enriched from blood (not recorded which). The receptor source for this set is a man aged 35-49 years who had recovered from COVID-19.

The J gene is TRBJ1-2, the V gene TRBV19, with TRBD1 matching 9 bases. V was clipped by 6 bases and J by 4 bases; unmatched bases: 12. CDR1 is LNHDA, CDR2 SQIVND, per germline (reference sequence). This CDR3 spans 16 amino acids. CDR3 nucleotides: TGTGCCAGTAGATTCATCACAGGGGGCACTATCTATGGCTACACCTTC. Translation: CASRFITGGTIYGYTF.

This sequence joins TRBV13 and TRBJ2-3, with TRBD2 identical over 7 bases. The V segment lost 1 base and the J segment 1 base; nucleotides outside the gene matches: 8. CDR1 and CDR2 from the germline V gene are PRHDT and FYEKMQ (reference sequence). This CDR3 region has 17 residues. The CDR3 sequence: CASSLDRREKGTDTQYF. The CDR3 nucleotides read TGTGCCAGCAGCTTAGATCGGCGGGAGAAAGGCACAGATACGCAGTATTTT.

CDR3 DNA sequence: TGTGCCAGCAGCTTGGGTATTAGGACTAGCGGGAGATCCCCCTACGAGCAGTACTTC. Its translation is CASSLGIRTSGRSPYEQYF. The chain uses TRBV11-2 and TRBJ2-7, with 13 bases identical to TRBD2. Germline V CDR1 and CDR2: SGHAT, FQNNGV. The CDR3 loop spans 19 amino acids. The V segment lost 3 bases and the J segment 2 bases; nucleotides outside the gene matches: 13. The full variable domain, in which reference TRBV11-2 and TRBJ2-7 provide the parts outside the CDR3, is EAGVAQSPRYKIIEKRQSVAFWCNPISGHATLYWYQQILGQGPKLLIQFQNNGVVDDSQLPKDRFSAERLKGVDSTLKIQPAKLEDSAVYLCASSLGIRTSGRSPYEQYFGPGTRLTVT.

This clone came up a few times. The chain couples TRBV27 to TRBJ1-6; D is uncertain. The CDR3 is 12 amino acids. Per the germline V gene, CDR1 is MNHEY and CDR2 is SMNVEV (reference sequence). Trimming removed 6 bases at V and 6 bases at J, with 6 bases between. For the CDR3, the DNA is TGTGCCAGCAGCCTAGCTAATTCACCCCTCCACTTT. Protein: CASSLANSPLHF.

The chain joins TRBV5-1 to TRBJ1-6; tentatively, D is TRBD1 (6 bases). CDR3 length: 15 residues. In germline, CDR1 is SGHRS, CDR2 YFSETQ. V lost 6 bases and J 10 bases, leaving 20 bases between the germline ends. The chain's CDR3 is CASTLWGLEESPLHF. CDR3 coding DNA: TGCGCCAGCACGCTCTGGGGGCTTGAGGAATCACCCCTCCACTTT.

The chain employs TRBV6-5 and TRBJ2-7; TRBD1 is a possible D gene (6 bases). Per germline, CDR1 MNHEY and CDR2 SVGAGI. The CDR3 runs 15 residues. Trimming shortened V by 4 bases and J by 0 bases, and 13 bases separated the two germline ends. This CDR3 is CASSSGALSSYEQYF. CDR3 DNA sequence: TGTGCCAGCAGTTCAGGGGCTTTAAGCTCCTACGAGCAGTACTTC.

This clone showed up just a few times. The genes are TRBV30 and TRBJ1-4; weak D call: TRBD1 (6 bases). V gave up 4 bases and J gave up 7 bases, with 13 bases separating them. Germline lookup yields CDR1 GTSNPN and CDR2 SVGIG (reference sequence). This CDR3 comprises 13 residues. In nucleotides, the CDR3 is TGTGCCTGGACAGGGGTCTTGGCTGAAAAACTGTTTTTT. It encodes CAWTGVLAEKLFF.

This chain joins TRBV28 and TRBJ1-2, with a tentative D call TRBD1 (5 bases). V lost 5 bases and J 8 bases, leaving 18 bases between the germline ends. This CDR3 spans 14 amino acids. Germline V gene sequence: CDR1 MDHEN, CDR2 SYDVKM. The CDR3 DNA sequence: TGTGCCAGCAGTCACAGAGACAGTATAAAGGGCTACACCTTC. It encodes CASSHRDSIKGYTF.

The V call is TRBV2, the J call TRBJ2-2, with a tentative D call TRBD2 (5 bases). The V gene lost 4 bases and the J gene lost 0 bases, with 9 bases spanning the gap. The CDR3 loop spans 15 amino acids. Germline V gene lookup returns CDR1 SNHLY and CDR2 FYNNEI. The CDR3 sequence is CASSVGEPNTGELFF. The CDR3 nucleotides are TGTGCCAGCAGTGTTGGGGAGCCGAACACCGGGGAGCTGTTTTTT.

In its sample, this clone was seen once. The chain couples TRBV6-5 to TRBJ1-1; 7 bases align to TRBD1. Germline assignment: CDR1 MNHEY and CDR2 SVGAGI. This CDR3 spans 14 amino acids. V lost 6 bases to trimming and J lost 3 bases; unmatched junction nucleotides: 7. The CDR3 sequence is CASRAQGYYTEAFF. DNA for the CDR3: TGTGCCAGCAGGGCACAGGGGTACTACACTGAAGCTTTCTTT.

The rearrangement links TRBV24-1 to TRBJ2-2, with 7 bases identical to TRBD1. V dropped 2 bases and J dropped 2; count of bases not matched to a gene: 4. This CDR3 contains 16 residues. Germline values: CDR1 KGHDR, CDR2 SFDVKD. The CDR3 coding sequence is TGTGCCACCAGTGATTATAGGGGGCCCAACACCGGGGAGCTGTTTTTT. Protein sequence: CATSDYRGPNTGELFF.

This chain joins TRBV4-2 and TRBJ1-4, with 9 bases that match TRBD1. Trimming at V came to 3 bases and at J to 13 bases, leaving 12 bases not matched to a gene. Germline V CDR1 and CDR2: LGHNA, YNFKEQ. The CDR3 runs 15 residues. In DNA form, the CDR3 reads TGTGCCAGCAGCCAGACCATCCCGGACAGGGGTGGACTGTTTTTT. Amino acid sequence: CASSQTIPDRGGLFF.

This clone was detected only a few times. The CDR3 spells CASSPGWGLSLDNTGELFF. The CDR3 bases are TGTGCCAGCAGTCCCGGTTGGGGCCTCTCCCTGGATAACACCGGGGAGCTGTTTTTT. V gene TRBV6-6 combines with J gene TRBJ2-2, with D possibly being TRBD1 (5 bases). This CDR3 is built from 19 residues. CDR1 and CDR2 from the germline V gene are MNHNY and SVGAGI (reference sequence). V gave up 5 bases and J gave up 2 bases, with 24 bases separating them.

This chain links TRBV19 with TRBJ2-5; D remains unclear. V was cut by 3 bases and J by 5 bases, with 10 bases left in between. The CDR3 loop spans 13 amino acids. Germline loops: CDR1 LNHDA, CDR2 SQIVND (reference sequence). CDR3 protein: CASSIRSRETQYF. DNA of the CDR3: TGTGCCAGTAGTATTCGGTCTAGGGAGACCCAGTACTTC.

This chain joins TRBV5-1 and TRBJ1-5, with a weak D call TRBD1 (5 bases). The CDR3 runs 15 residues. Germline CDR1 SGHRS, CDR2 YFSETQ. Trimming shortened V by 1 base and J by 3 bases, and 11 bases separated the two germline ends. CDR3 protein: CASSLTGGDNQPQHF. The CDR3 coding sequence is TGCGCCAGCAGCTTGACAGGCGGAGACAATCAGCCCCAGCATTTT.

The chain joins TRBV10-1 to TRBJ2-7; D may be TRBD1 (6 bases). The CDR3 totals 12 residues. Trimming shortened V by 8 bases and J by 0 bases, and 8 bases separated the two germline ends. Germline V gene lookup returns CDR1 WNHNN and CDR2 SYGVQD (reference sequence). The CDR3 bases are TGCGCCAGCGGGGACACCTCCTACGAGCAGTACTTC. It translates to CASGDTSYEQYF.

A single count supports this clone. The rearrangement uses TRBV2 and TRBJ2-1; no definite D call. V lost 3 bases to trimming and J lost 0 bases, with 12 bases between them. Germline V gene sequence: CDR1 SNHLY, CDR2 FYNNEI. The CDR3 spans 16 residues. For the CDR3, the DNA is TGTGCCAGCAGTGAGGAGCGTCTAAGCTCCTACAATGAGCAGTTCTTC. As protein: CASSEERLSSYNEQFF.

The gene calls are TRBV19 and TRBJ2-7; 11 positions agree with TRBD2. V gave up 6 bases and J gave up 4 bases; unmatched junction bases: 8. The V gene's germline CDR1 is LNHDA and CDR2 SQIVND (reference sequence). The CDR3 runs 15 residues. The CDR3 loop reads CASSVTSGSNYEQYF. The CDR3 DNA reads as TGTGCCAGTAGCGTTACTAGCGGGAGTAATTACGAGCAGTACTTC.

The DNA of the CDR3 is TGTGCCAGCAGTAAAGACAGGGGGCCTAATCAGCCCCAGCATTTT. The encoded protein is CASSKDRGPNQPQHF. V is TRBV28 and J is TRBJ1-5; 10 bases align to TRBD1. Looked up from germline, CDR1 is MDHEN and CDR2 is SYDVKM. J gave up 4 bases and V 5 bases, and 5 bases lay outside the gene matches. This CDR3 has 15 residues.

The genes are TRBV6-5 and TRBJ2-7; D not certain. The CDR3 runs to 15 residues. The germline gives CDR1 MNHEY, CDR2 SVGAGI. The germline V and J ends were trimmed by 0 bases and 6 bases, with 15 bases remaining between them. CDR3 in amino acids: CASSYSSTKTGEQYF. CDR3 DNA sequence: TGTGCCAGCAGTTACTCGAGCACTAAAACGGGCGAGCAGTACTTC.

In DNA form, the CDR3 reads TGTGCCCTAAAAACTGGGGTGGGACAGACCTACAATGAGCAGTTCTTC. Amino acid sequence: CALKTGVGQTYNEQFF. This chain connects TRBV30 to TRBJ2-1, with 7 bases fitting TRBD1. Germline V gene lookup returns CDR1 GTSNPN and CDR2 SVGIG (reference sequence). V gave up 8 bases and J gave up 2 bases; unmatched junction bases: 15. The CDR3 spans 16 residues.

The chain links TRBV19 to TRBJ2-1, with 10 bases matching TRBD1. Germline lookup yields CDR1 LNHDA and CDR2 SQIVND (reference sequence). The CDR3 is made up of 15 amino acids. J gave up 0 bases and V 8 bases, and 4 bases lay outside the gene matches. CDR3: CASGQGVGSYNEQFF. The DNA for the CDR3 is TGTGCCAGTGGACAGGGGGTGGGCTCCTACAATGAGCAGTTCTTC.

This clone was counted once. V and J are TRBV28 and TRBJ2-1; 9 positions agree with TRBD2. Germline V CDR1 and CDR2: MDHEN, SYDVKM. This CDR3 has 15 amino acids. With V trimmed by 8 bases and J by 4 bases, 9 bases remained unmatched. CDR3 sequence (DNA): TGTGCCAGCTGTCGCGCGGGAGGGAGTTACAATGAGCAGTTCTTC. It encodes CASCRAGGSYNEQFF.

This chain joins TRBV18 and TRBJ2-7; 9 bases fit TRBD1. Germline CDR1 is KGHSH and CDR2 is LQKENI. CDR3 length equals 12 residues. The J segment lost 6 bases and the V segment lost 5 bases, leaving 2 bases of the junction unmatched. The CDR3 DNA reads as TGTGCCAGCTCAGAGGACAGGGGCGAGCAGTACTTC. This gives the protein CASSEDRGEQYF.

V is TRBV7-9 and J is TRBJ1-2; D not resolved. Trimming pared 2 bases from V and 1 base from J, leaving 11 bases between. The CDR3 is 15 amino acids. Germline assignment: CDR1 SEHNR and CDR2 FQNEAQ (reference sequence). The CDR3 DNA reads TGTGCCAGCAGCTTAATTCCAGAATTTAACTATGGCTACACCTTC. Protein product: CASSLIPEFNYGYTF.

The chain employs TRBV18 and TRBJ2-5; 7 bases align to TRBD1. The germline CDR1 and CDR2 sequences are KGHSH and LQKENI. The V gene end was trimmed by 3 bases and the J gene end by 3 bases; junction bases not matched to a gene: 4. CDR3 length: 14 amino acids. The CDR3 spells CASSPLDREETQYF. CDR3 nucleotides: TGTGCCAGCTCACCGCTCGACAGGGAAGAGACCCAGTACTTC.

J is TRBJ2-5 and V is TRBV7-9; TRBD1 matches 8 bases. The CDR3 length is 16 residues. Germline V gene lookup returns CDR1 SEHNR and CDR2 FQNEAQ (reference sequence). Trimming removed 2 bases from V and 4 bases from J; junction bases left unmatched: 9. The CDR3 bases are TGTGCCAGCAGCTTATCAGGGGGCCAGGAGCGAGAGACCCAGTACTTC. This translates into CASSLSGGQERETQYF.